A single sample is the source of the 5 T cell receptor beta chains below, sequenced in a study of CD8+ T cells in alopecia areata. Extracted RNA was reverse transcribed, and the resulting cDNA served as sequencing template. Libraries were prepared by immunoSEQ multiplex PCR; TCRdb keeps only in-frame clonotypes and omits some of them. In the table there are approximately 59,000 clones, about 44% of which are singletons. The input for sequencing was CD8+ T cells sorted from blood, taken at week 0. The receptors here all came from a human donor with alopecia areata.

The V and J genes are TRBV30 and TRBJ1-1; TRBD1 agrees at 7 bases. Germline V gives CDR1 GTSNPN, CDR2 SVGIG (reference sequence). V was pared by 5 bases and J by 4 bases, with 7 bases of the junction left unmatched. The CDR3 covers 13 residues. The CDR3 loop is CAWSGAGGTEAFF. The CDR3 region has the DNA TGTGCCTGGTCAGGGGCAGGGGGCACTGAAGCTTTCTTT.

This clone was seen only once. V and J are TRBV7-2 and TRBJ2-7; maybe TRBD2 (5 bases). The CDR3 contains 15 residues. Germline V gene sequence: CDR1 SGHTA, CDR2 FQGNSA. The germline V and J ends were trimmed by 1 base and 0 bases, with 10 bases remaining between them. The CDR3 sequence: CASSLVASSSYEQYF. Here the CDR3 DNA reads TGTGCCAGCAGCTTAGTAGCGTCCAGCTCCTACGAGCAGTACTTC.

The rearrangement joins TRBV27 to TRBJ2-7, with 8 bases identical to TRBD1. CDR3 length: 14 residues. The trim removed 0 bases at V and 5 bases at J, leaving 3 bases unmatched. Germline assignment: CDR1 MNHEY and CDR2 SMNVEV (reference sequence). CDR3 nucleotides: TGTGCCAGCAGTTTATCGCGGACAGGGAACGAGCAGTACTTC. This gives the protein CASSLSRTGNEQYF.

The CDR3 bases are TGCGCCAGCAGCTTTGAGACTAGCGGGAGGGGGAATGAGCAGTTCTTC. It is translated as CASSFETSGRGNEQFF. J is TRBJ2-1 and V is TRBV5-1; 14 bases line up with TRBD2. The junction had 5 bases not matched to a gene; V was cut back by 2 bases and J by 7 bases. CDR3 size: 16 residues. Germline V gene lookup returns CDR1 SGHRS and CDR2 YFSETQ.

J is TRBJ2-1 and V is TRBV29-1, with D unresolved. The germline V gene has CDR1 SQVTM and CDR2 ANQGSEA. The CDR3 extends over 15 amino acids. V was cut by 0 bases and J by 3 bases, with 12 bases left in between. The CDR3 spells CSVEELGRVYNEQFF. Written as DNA, the CDR3 is TGCAGCGTTGAAGAGTTGGGCAGAGTCTACAATGAGCAGTTCTTC.